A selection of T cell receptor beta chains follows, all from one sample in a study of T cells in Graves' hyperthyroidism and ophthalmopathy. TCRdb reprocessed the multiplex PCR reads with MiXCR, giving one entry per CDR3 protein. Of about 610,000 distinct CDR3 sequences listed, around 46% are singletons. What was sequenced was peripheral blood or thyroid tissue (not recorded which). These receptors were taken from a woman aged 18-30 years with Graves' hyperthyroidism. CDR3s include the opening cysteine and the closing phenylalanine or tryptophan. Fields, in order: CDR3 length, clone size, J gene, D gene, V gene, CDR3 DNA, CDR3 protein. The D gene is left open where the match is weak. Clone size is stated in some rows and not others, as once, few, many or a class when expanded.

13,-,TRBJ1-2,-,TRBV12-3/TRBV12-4,TGTGCCATCAGTGCCAGGGGTTCGGATGGCTACACCTTC,CAISARGSDGYTF
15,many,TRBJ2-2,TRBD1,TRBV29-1,TGCAGCGTCCGCGGACAGGGGTCGGGCACCGGGGAGCTGTTTTTT,CSVRGQGSGTGELFF
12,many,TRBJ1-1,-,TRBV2,TGTGCCAGTGAGGGCCCGAACACTGAAGCTTTCTTT,CASEGPNTEAFF
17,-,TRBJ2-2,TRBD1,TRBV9,TGTGCCAGCAGCGTAGAGGACGGGACAGGGGGGACCGGGGAGCTGTTTTTT,CASSVEDGTGGTGELFF
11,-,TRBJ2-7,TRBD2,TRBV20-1,TGCAGTGCCCCGGGGACTAACGAGCAGTACTTC,CSAPGTNEQYF
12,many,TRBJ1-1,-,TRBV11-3,TGTGCCAGCAGCTTAGGGTACAGTGAAGCTTTCTTT,CASSLGYSEAFF
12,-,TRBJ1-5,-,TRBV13,TGTGCCAGCAGATTAGGACTCGGGATTTGGCATTTT,CASRLGLGIWHF
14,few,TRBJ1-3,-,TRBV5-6,TGTGCCAGCAGCTCTATGAGTCGGGAAAACACCATATATTTT,CASSSMSRENTIYF
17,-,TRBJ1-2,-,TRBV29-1,TGCAGCGTTGAAGATAGCCGGTGGGCAGGGATAAACTATGGCTACACCTTC,CSVEDSRWAGINYGYTF
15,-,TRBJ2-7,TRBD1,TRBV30,TGTGCCTGGAGCAACAGGGGCCTCAGCTCCTACGAGCAGTACTTC,CAWSNRGLSSYEQYF
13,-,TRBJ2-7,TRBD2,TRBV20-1,TGCAGTGCCACGACTAGCGGGAGCGACGAGCAGTACTTC,CSATTSGSDEQYF
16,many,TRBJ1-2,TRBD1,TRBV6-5,TGTGCCAGCATCAAAATCGACAGGGTTGGTAGCTATGGCTACACCTTC,CASIKIDRVGSYGYTF
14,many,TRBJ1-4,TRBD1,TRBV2,TGTGCCAGCAGCGGACAGGGGGAAAATGAAAAACTGTTTTTT,CASSGQGENEKLFF
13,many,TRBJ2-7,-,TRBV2,TGTGCCAGCCTGCGTCCAGGGGGGCGAGAGCAGTACTTC,CASLRPGGREQYF
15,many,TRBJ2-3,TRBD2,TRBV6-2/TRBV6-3,TGTGCCAGCAGTTACACTAGCGGGAGCACAGATACGCAGTATTTT,CASSYTSGSTDTQYF
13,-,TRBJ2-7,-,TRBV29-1,TGCAGGCTCGATGGACAGAGCACCTACGAGCAGTACTTC,CRLDGQSTYEQYF